The 24 T cell receptor beta chains below all came from one sample that was sequenced in a study of OX40 agonist ivuxolimab in advanced cancers. Assay used: immunoSEQ multiplex PCR; TCRdb lists only in-frame clones, some missing. Altogether roughly 82,000 clones are present, roughly 83% being singletons, with the ten largest covering approximately 0.85%. This material consisted of CD4+ or CD8+ T cells sorted from blood, taken in a trial of the OX40 agonist ivuxolimab. These receptors all stem from an adult with an advanced solid tumor such as melanoma, head and neck, liver or kidney cancer.

The chain joins TRBV12-5 to TRBJ2-2; possible D gene TRBD2, 6 bases. The V and J ends lost 6 bases and 4 bases respectively, with 21 bases between them. This CDR3 has 17 residues. Germline loops: CDR1 LGHNT, CDR2 FRNRAP. The CDR3 spells CASGLPGPNGGTGELFF. The CDR3 region has the DNA TGTGCTAGTGGGCTTCCGGGCCCCAACGGGGGCACCGGGGAGCTGTTTTTT.

This clone showed up just a few times. This chain links TRBV10-3 with TRBJ1-1, with TRBD1 as a possible D gene (6 bases). The CDR3 extends over 13 amino acids. The germline V gene has CDR1 ENHRY and CDR2 SYGVKD. V shed 5 bases and J shed 1 base, with 8 bases lying between them. CDR3: CAISKQGNTEAFF. In DNA, the CDR3 is TGTGCCATCAGTAAACAGGGGAACACTGAAGCTTTCTTT.

Comments on this clone: An end of the junction differs from the germline gene, which may be a read error. This chain links TRBV7-7 with TRBJ2-2; D tentatively reads TRBD1 or TRBD2 (6 bases each). In germline, CDR1 is SSHAT, CDR2 FNYEAQ (reference sequence). The CDR3 spans 16 residues. CDR3 residues: CASSRGGTLYTGELFF. DNA of the CDR3: TGTGCTAGCAGCCGGGGCGGGACACTATACACCGGGGAGCTGTTTTTT.

The chain uses TRBV7-2 and TRBJ1-5; D is undetermined. The CDR3 has 13 residues. CDR1 and CDR2 from the germline V gene are SGHTA and FQGNSA. The V end lost 3 bases, the J end lost 2 bases, and 5 bases lay between the germline ends. Written as DNA, the CDR3 is TGTGCCAGCAGCTTTCGGGGCAATCAGCCCCAGCATTTT. Translated: CASSFRGNQPQHF.

This chain connects TRBV4-1 to TRBJ2-5; 7 positions match TRBD1. Per the germline V gene, CDR1 is MGHRA and CDR2 is YSYEKL. This CDR3 comprises 15 residues. Trimming removed 1 base from V and 1 base from J; junction bases left unmatched: 3. Here the CDR3 DNA reads TGCGCCAGCAGCCAAGGCAGGGGGAGCCAAGAGACCCAGTACTTC. This gives the protein CASSQGRGSQETQYF.

This clone turned up a few times. The rearrangement uses TRBV2 and TRBJ1-6; perhaps TRBD1 as D (6 bases). Trimming cost V 6 bases and J 9 bases, with 6 bases left between them. The germline V gene has CDR1 SNHLY and CDR2 FYNNEI. The CDR3 has 11 amino acids. The CDR3: CASRDSSPLHF. The CDR3 DNA sequence: TGTGCCAGCAGGGACAGTTCACCCCTCCACTTT.

The chain recombines TRBV9 with TRBJ2-5; D remains unclear. Germline V gives CDR1 SGDLS, CDR2 YYNGEE. Deletions cut 4 bases from V and 2 bases from J, with 6 bases between. The CDR3 totals 12 residues. CDR3 amino acids: CASSRTQETQYF. In DNA, the CDR3 is TGTGCCAGCAGCCGGACGCAAGAGACCCAGTACTTC.

The rearrangement joins TRBV7-8 to TRBJ1-2; 7 nucleotides line up with TRBD1. The V and J ends lost 3 bases and 6 bases, in that order; junction bases with no gene match: 10. The CDR3 sequence is 15 residues long. Germline-derived CDR1 and CDR2 are SGHVS and FQNEAQ. This CDR3 reads CASSFGTGERDGYTF. CDR3 nucleotides: TGTGCCAGCAGCTTTGGTACAGGGGAGCGGGATGGCTACACCTTC.

This clone was seen a few times. CDR3 in amino acids: CASRRDSYEQYF. The CDR3 DNA follows: TGTGCCAGCCGCCGGGACAGCTACGAGCAGTACTTC. The V and J genes are TRBV7-9 and TRBJ2-7, with 7 bases lining up with TRBD1. There are 12 residues in the CDR3. The V gene end was trimmed by 8 bases and the J gene end by 3 bases; junction bases not matched to a gene: 4. Germline values: CDR1 SEHNR, CDR2 FQNEAQ (reference sequence).

The J gene is TRBJ2-5, the V gene TRBV10-3; 10 positions match TRBD2. The CDR3 consists of 16 residues. With V trimmed by 8 bases and J by 4 bases, 13 bases remained unmatched. Germline assignment: CDR1 ENHRY and CDR2 SYGVKD. The CDR3 nucleotides read TGTGCCATCGGTAGACGGGGTAGCGGGGGGTCAGAGACCCAGTACTTC. Protein: CAIGRRGSGGSETQYF.

This chain joins TRBV7-6 and TRBJ1-5, with D hard to call. The CDR3 consists of 15 residues. CDR1 and CDR2 from the germline V gene are SGHVS and FNYEAQ. V lost 4 bases and J 6 bases, leaving 16 bases between the germline ends. The CDR3 is CASSSTSDKSQPQHF. The CDR3 nucleotides read TGTGCCAGCAGCTCCACGAGTGACAAGTCTCAGCCCCAGCATTTT.

This clone appeared a single time. CDR3 in DNA: TGTGCCAGCAGTACAGGGGCCTATTATGGCTACACCTTC. Amino acid sequence: CASSTGAYYGYTF. The chain links TRBV11-2 to TRBJ1-2; the match to TRBD1 covers 7 bases. The CDR3 length is 13 residues. CDR1 is SGHAT and CDR2 is FQNNGV in the germline V gene. V gave up 6 bases and J gave up 5 bases; unmatched junction bases: 6.

This chain links TRBV7-8 with TRBJ1-2; D uncertain. CDR3 length equals 15 residues. CDR1 and CDR2 from the germline V gene are SGHVS and FQNEAQ. V was shortened by 7 bases and J by 2 bases, with 17 bases between the two germline ends. This CDR3 reads CASTQLQQLNYGYTF. In nucleotides, the CDR3 is TGTGCCAGCACCCAGCTACAACAGTTGAACTATGGCTACACCTTC.

This chain uses TRBV27 with TRBJ2-3; D possibly corresponds to TRBD2 (5 bases). Trimming removed 2 bases at V and 5 bases at J, with 14 bases between. CDR3 length: 15 residues. Germline V CDR1 and CDR2: MNHEY, SMNVEV (reference sequence). The CDR3 spells CASSLVGVVRDTQYF. The CDR3 DNA reads TGTGCCAGCAGTTTAGTCGGGGTAGTAAGAGATACGCAGTATTTT.

This clone has a handful of counts. V gene TRBV6-4 combines with J gene TRBJ2-3, with 7 bases lining up with TRBD2. The germline gives CDR1 MRHNA, CDR2 SNTAGT. Trimming took 3 bases from V and 4 from J; bases not matched to a gene: 7. The CDR3 totals 15 residues. DNA for the CDR3: TGTGCCAGCAGTGAAAGAGCGGGGCAGGCAGATACGCAGTATTTT. This sequence encodes CASSERAGQADTQYF.

The gene calls are TRBV14 and TRBJ2-7; D gene unclear. The V gene's germline CDR1 is SGHDN and CDR2 FVKESK. The ends were cut back, 0 bases at V and 6 bases at J, with 15 bases in the middle. The CDR3 contains 15 residues. In nucleotides, the CDR3 is TGTGCCAGCAGCCAAGATCTCAGAGCCCCCAGCGAGCAGTACTTC. Its protein is CASSQDLRAPSEQYF. Complete variable domain (other parts from reference TRBV14 and TRBJ2-7): EAGVTQFPSHSVIEKGQTVTLRCDPISGHDNLYWYRRVMGKEIKFLLHFVKESKQDESGMPNNRFLAERTGGTYSTLKVQPAELEDSGVYFCASSQDLRAPSEQYFGPGTRLTVT.

The chain combines TRBV4-3 with TRBJ1-1; TRBD1 matches at 7 bases. This CDR3 contains 15 residues. The V and J ends lost 1 base and 5 bases, in that order; junction bases with no gene match: 7. Germline V gene lookup returns CDR1 LGHNA and CDR2 YSLEER. Here the CDR3 reads CASSQGGQVRTEAFF. In nucleotides, the CDR3 is TGCGCCAGCAGCCAAGGAGGACAGGTGCGAACTGAAGCTTTCTTT.

The CDR3 region has the DNA TGCAGCGTTGATGTGGGAAACACCATATATTTT. It is translated as CSVDVGNTIYF. This chain uses TRBV29-1 with TRBJ1-3; D ambiguous. V was cut by 3 bases and J by 4 bases, with 4 bases left in between. The CDR3 contains 11 residues. CDR1 and CDR2 from the germline V gene are SQVTM and ANQGSEA.

The chain recombines TRBV13 with TRBJ2-7, with a possible D match to TRBD2 (6 bases). The CDR3 is 14 amino acids. Looked up from germline, CDR1 is PRHDT and CDR2 is FYEKMQ (reference sequence). Trimming cost V 4 bases and J 5 bases, with 15 bases left between them. For the CDR3, the DNA is TGTGCCAGCAGCTGGAGTATGGAGGGCCACGAGCAGTACTTC. Its protein is CASSWSMEGHEQYF.

The chain carries TRBV19 and TRBJ2-7, with 7 bases aligning to TRBD1. Trimming removed 6 bases from V and 2 bases from J; junction bases left unmatched: 4. The CDR3 covers 13 residues. Germline CDR1 LNHDA, CDR2 SQIVND (reference sequence). CDR3 in DNA: TGTGCCAGTAGGCGGACAGGAGCCTACGAGCAGTACTTC. This encodes CASRRTGAYEQYF.

The chain is built from TRBV6-1 and TRBJ1-4, with D possibly TRBD1 on 6 matching bases. The germline V gene has CDR1 MNHNS and CDR2 SASEGT. The CDR3 is 16 residues long. V was trimmed by 1 base and J by 6 bases, leaving 15 bases between them. Here the CDR3 reads CASSEVGGHLYEKLFF. The CDR3 DNA is TGTGCCAGCAGTGAAGTGGGGGGGCATTTATATGAAAAACTGTTTTTT.

The chain combines TRBV4-3 with TRBJ1-6, with D possibly matching TRBD1 (5 bases). The germline V and J ends were trimmed by 0 bases and 9 bases, with 21 bases remaining between them. Germline CDR1 is LGHNA and CDR2 is YSLEER. The CDR3 sequence is 18 residues long. CDR3 DNA: TGCGCCAGCAGCCAAGAAGTAGGTCAGACAGAGGCAATTTCACCCCTCCACTTT. Its translation is CASSQEVGQTEAISPLHF.

This clone has just one count. This rearrangement joins TRBV18 to TRBJ1-2; D unresolved. From germline, CDR1 is KGHSH and CDR2 LQKENI. Trimming took off 0 bases at V and 6 bases at J, with 11 bases between the two ends. The CDR3 covers 14 residues. In DNA, the CDR3 is TGTGCCAGCTCACCACCGGCGCCTCGGAATGGCTACACCTTC. Its translation is CASSPPAPRNGYTF.

This chain links TRBV9 with TRBJ2-3, with D perhaps matching TRBD2 (6 bases). The CDR3 is 17 amino acids. The germline V and J ends were trimmed by 0 bases and 1 base, with 15 bases remaining between them. The germline CDR1 and CDR2 sequences are SGDLS and YYNGEE. Written as DNA, the CDR3 is TGTGCCAGCAGCGTAGATCACGGCGGGAAGGGCACAGATACGCAGTATTTT. It yields the protein CASSVDHGGKGTDTQYF.